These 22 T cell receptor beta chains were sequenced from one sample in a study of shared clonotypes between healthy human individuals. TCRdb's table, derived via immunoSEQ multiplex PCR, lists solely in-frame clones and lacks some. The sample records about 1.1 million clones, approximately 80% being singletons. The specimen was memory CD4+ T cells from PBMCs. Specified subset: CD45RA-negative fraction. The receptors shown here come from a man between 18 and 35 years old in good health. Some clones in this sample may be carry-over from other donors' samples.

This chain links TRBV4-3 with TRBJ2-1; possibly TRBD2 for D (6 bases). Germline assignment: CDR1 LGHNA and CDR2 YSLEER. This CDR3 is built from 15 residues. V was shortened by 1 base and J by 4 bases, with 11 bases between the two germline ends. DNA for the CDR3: TGCGCCAGCAGCCAAGTCCGAGCGGGTTACAATGAGCAGTTCTTC. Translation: CASSQVRAGYNEQFF.

This CDR3 reads CASSPGRGGPGELFF. The CDR3, as DNA: TGTGCCAGCAGCCCAGGGCGGGGAGGCCCCGGGGAGCTGTTTTTT. The chain carries TRBV5-4 and TRBJ2-2, with a weak D call TRBD2 (6 bases). This CDR3 has 15 amino acids. V lost 4 bases to trimming and J lost 6 bases, with 16 bases between them. Germline lookup yields CDR1 SGHNT and CDR2 YYREEE (reference sequence).

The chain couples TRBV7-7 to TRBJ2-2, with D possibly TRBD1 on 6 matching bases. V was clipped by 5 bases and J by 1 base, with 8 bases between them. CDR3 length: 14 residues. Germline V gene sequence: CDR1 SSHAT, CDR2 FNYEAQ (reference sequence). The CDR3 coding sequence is TGTGCCAGCAGCCCGGACAGGAACACCGGGGAGCTGTTTTTT. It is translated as CASSPDRNTGELFF.

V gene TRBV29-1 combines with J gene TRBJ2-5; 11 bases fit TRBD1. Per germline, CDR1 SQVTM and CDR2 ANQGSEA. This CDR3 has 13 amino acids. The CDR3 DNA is TGCAGTGTGGGACAGGGGGTTTCAGAGACCCAGTACTTC. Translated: CSVGQGVSETQYF.

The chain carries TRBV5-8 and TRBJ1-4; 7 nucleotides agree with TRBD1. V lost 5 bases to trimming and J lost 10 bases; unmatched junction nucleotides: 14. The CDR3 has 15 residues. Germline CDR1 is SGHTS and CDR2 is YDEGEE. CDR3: CASRQTGSGPGKLFF. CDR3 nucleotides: TGTGCCAGCAGACAGACAGGGTCGGGGCCGGGAAAACTGTTTTTT.

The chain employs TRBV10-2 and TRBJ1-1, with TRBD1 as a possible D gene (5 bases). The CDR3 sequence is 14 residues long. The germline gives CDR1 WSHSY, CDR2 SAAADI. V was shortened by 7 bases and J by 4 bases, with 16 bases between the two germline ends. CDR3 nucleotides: TGCGCCAGCAACCCCTCTAGGGGACGCACTGAAGCTTTCTTT. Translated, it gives CASNPSRGRTEAFF.

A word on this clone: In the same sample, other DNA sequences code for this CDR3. The CDR3 loop reads CASSPGQSTDTQYF. DNA of the CDR3: TGCGCCAGCAGCCCCGGACAGAGCACAGATACGCAGTATTTT. The V gene is TRBV5-1, the J gene TRBJ2-3; D is perhaps TRBD1 (6 bases). The V end was cut by 4 bases, the J end by 0 bases, with 9 bases between. The CDR3 covers 14 residues. Germline V gene sequence: CDR1 SGHRS, CDR2 YFSETQ.

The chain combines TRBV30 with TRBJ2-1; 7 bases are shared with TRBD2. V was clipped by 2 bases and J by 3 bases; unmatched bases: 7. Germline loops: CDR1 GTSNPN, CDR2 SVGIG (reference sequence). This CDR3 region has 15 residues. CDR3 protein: CAWSPRGGSYNEQFF. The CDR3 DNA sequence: TGTGCCTGGAGTCCCCGTGGCGGGAGCTACAATGAGCAGTTCTTC.

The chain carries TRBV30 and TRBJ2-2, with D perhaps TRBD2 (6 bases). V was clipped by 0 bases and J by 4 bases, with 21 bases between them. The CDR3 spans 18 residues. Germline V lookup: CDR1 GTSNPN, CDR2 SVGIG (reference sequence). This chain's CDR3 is CAWSVLSPRGRGTGELFF. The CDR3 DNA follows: TGTGCCTGGAGTGTATTGTCCCCGCGGGGAAGGGGCACCGGGGAGCTGTTTTTT.

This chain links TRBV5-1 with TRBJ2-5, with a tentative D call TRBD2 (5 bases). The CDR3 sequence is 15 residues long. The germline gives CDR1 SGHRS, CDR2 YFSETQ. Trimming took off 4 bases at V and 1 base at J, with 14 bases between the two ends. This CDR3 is CASSAPSGGQETQYF. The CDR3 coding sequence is TGCGCCAGCAGCGCGCCCAGCGGAGGCCAAGAGACCCAGTACTTC. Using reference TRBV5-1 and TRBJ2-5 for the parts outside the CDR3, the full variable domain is KAGVTQTPRYLIKTRGQQVTLSCSPISGHRSVSWYQQTPGQGLQFLFEYFSETQRNKGNFPGRFSGRQFSNSRSEMNVSTLELGDSALYLCASSAPSGGQETQYFGPGTRLLVL.

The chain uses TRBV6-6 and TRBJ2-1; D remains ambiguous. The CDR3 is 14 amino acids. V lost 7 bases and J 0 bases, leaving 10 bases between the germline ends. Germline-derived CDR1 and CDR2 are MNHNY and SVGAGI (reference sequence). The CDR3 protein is CASKRQSSYNEQFF. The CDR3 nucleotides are TGTGCCAGCAAAAGGCAGAGCTCCTACAATGAGCAGTTCTTC.

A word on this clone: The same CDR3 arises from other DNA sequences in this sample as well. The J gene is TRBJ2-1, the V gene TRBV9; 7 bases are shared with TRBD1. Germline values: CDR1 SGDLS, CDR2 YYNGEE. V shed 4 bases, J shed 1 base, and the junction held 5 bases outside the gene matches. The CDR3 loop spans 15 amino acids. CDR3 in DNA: TGTGCCAGCAGCCCACAGACAGGGTCCTACAATGAGCAGTTCTTC. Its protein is CASSPQTGSYNEQFF.

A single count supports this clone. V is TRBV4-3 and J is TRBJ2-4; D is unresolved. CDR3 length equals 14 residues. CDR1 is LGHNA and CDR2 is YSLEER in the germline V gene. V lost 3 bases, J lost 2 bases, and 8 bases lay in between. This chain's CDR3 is CASSHTGPKNIQYF. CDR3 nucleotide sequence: TGCGCCAGCAGCCATACCGGCCCCAAAAACATTCAGTACTTC.

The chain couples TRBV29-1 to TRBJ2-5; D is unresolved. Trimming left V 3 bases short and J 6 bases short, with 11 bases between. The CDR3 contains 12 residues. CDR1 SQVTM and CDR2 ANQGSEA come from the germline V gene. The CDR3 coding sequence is TGCAGCGTTGACAGGAACCTCCAGACCCAGTACTTC. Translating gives CSVDRNLQTQYF.

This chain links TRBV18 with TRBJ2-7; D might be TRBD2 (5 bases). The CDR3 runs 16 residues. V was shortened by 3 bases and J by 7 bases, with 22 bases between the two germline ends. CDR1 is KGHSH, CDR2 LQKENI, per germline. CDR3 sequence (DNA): TGTGCCAGCTCACCGAGGGTTGGCACAGCCGGTATTGAGCAGTACTTC. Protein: CASSPRVGTAGIEQYF.

The DNA of the CDR3 is TGTGCCAGCTTAAACAGCGGAGACCAAGAGACCCAGTACTTC. It specifies CASLNSGDQETQYF. The rearrangement joins TRBV28 to TRBJ2-5, with a possible D match to TRBD2 (5 bases). CDR3 size: 14 residues. Germline V gene lookup returns CDR1 MDHEN and CDR2 SYDVKM. Trimming took off 8 bases at V and 0 bases at J, with 13 bases between the two ends.

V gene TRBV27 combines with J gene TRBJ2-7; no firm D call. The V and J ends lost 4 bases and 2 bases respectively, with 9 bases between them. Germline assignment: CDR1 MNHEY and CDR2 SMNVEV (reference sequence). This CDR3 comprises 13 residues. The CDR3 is CASSSPPAYEQYF. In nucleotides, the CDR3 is TGTGCCAGCAGTTCCCCTCCCGCCTACGAGCAGTACTTC.

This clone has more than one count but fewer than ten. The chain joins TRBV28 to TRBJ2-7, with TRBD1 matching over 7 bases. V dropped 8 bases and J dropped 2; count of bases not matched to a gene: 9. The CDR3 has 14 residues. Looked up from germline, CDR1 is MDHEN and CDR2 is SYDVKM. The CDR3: CASYSTGRPYEQYF. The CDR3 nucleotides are TGTGCCAGCTATTCGACAGGGCGGCCCTACGAGCAGTACTTC.

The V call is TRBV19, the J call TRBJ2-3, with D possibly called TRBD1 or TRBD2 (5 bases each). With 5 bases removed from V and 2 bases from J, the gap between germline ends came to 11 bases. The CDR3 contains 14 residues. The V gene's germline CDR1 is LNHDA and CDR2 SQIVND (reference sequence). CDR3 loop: CASSGTRTTDTQYF. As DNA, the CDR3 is TGTGCCAGTAGTGGGACGAGAACCACAGATACGCAGTATTTT.

The chain's CDR3 is CASSQDGANYGYTF. For the CDR3, the DNA is TGTGCCAGCAGCCAGGACGGCGCTAACTATGGCTACACCTTC. The genes are TRBV6-5 and TRBJ1-2; D gene uncertain. V shed 6 bases and J shed 0 bases, with 11 bases lying between them. This CDR3 region has 14 residues. The germline gives CDR1 MNHEY, CDR2 SVGAGI.

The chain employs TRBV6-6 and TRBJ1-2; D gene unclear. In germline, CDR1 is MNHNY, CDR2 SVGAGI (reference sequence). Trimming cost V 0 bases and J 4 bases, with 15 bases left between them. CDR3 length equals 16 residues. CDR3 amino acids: CASSYSGGAEGYGYTF. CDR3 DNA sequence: TGTGCCAGCAGTTACTCAGGCGGAGCCGAGGGCTATGGCTACACCTTC.

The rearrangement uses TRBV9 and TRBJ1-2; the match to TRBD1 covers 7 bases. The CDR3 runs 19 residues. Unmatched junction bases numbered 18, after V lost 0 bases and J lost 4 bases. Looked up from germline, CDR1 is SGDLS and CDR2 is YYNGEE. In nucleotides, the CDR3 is TGTGCCAGCAGCGTAGACCCCTTCACCGACAGGGCGGCTAGCTATGGCTACACCTTC. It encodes CASSVDPFTDRAASYGYTF.